Following are 20 T cell receptor beta chains from one sample sequenced in a study of blood T cells in healthy people across ages. Then a second PCR, running about 6 to 12 cycles, was carried out with a sample-barcoded 5' primer and a J-beta primer mix. In TCRdb, the 5' RACE reads were re-called with MiXCR into one record per CDR3 protein. The top ten hold 0.75% of the sample, which has roughly 1 million distinct CDR3 sequences, almost 25% seen once. Another study also made use of these data, one on T cells of mothers and their children.

The specimen sequenced was blood. These receptors all come from a girl aged 2 to 9 in good health.

The genes are TRBV20-1 and TRBJ2-7; D is perhaps TRBD1 (6 bases). Germline CDR1 and CDR2: DFQATT and SNEGSKA (reference sequence). This CDR3 is built from 14 residues. Trimming shortened V by 6 bases and J by 0 bases, and 15 bases separated the two germline ends. This CDR3 is CSARDTLSSYEQYF. The DNA for the CDR3 is TGCAGTGCGAGGGACACATTGAGCTCCTACGAGCAGTACTTC.

This clonotype has just a few counts. This rearrangement joins TRBV27 to TRBJ2-7; D possibly uses TRBD1 or TRBD2 (5 bases each). V was shortened by 4 bases and J by 4 bases, with 11 bases between the two germline ends. From germline, CDR1 is MNHEY and CDR2 SMNVEV (reference sequence). The CDR3 totals 13 residues. Here the CDR3 reads CASSWVGGYEQYF. CDR3 sequence (DNA): TGTGCCAGCAGTTGGGTTGGGGGATACGAGCAGTACTTC.

This clonotype was detected only a few times. The rearrangement uses TRBV4-1 and TRBJ2-5; no reliable D call. Germline loops: CDR1 MGHRA, CDR2 YSYEKL. Between the trimmed V and J ends, which lost 1 base and 7 bases, there was a span of 10 bases. This CDR3 comprises 13 residues. The CDR3 DNA sequence: TGCGCCAGCAGCCAAGGGCTCGGCGGGACCCAGTACTTC. Its protein is CASSQGLGGTQYF.

This clonotype was seen a few times. The chain employs TRBV7-2 and TRBJ2-5; either TRBD1 or TRBD2 may fit D (6 bases each). V dropped 7 bases and J dropped 5 bases, with 20 bases sitting between them. The CDR3 has 15 residues. Germline V CDR1 and CDR2: SGHTA, FQGNSA. This CDR3 is CASTRVQGLRETQYF. The CDR3 nucleotides read TGTGCCAGCACCCGAGTACAGGGACTGCGGGAGACCCAGTACTTC.

This clonotype was detected a few times. The chain links TRBV4-1 to TRBJ2-1, with D perhaps being TRBD1 or TRBD2 (6 bases each). The CDR3 has 15 amino acids. Trimming left V 0 bases short and J 8 bases short, with 14 bases between. Germline V CDR1 and CDR2: MGHRA, YSYEKL. The CDR3 DNA reads as TGCGCCAGCAGCCAAGAAGGGGGGATTTTAGATGAGCAGTTCTTC. This encodes CASSQEGGILDEQFF.

CDR3 residues: CASSFQGARLGTEAFF. CDR3 in DNA: TGTGCCAGCAGCTTCCAGGGGGCGCGTTTAGGTACTGAAGCTTTCTTT. The chain uses TRBV11-2 and TRBJ1-1; 8 bases line up with TRBD1. The ends lost 3 bases at V and 5 bases at J; junction bases unmatched: 11. The CDR3 sequence is 16 residues long. CDR1 and CDR2 (germline): SGHAT, FQNNGV. Full variable domain (rest looked up from reference TRBV11-2 and TRBJ1-1): EAGVAQSPRYKIIEKRQSVAFWCNPISGHATLYWYQQILGQGPKLLIQFQNNGVVDDSQLPKDRFSAERLKGVDSTLKIQPAKLEDSAVYLCASSFQGARLGTEAFFGQGTRLTVV.

In its sample, this clonotype was seen a few times. The chain combines TRBV7-3 with TRBJ2-1; D is unclear. The CDR3 is 13 residues long. CDR1 and CDR2 from the germline V gene are SGHTA and FQGTGA. Trimming took 2 bases from V and 5 from J, leaving 7 bases between them. CDR3 coding DNA: TGTGCCAGCAGCTTATATCTGGACAATGAGCAGTTCTTC. This codes for CASSLYLDNEQFF.

This rearrangement joins TRBV12-3 or TRBV12-4 to TRBJ2-5; D call uncertain. The last part of the DNA fits TRBJ2-1 better; the J call may be wrong. The CDR3 covers 13 residues. The CDR3 protein is CASSLRLSNEQFF. CDR3 sequence (DNA): TGTGCCAGCAGTTTACGGCTCTCCAATGAGCAGTTCTTC.

This clonotype was seen a few times. The J gene is TRBJ2-5, the V gene TRBV24-1, with D maybe TRBD2 (7 bases). The J call may be incorrect, as the DNA end agrees better with TRBJ2-1. Germline CDR1 and CDR2: KGHDR and SFDVKD. This CDR3 contains 16 residues. This chain's CDR3 is CATSDPSGGLNNEQFF. CDR3 sequence (DNA): TGTGCCACCAGTGATCCGTCGGGGGGCCTCAACAATGAGCAGTTCTTC.

This clonotype has more than one count but fewer than ten. The V gene is TRBV20-1, the J gene TRBJ1-1; 7 bases line up with TRBD1. Germline V lookup: CDR1 DFQATT, CDR2 SNEGSKA (reference sequence). Trimming cost V 8 bases and J 0 bases; bases outside gene matches: 21. This CDR3 comprises 18 residues. Here the CDR3 reads CSTYPQGKGEVMNTEAFF. For the CDR3, the DNA is TGCAGTACATACCCACAGGGGAAGGGGGAGGTGATGAACACTGAAGCTTTCTTT.

This clonotype turned up a few times. V and J are TRBV20-1 and TRBJ2-5, with D possibly being TRBD1 or TRBD2 (5 bases each). The length of the CDR3 is 12 residues. Germline CDR1 is DFQATT and CDR2 is SNEGSKA (reference sequence). V lost 6 bases and J lost 5, with 13 bases in between. In nucleotides, the CDR3 is TGCAGTGCAGGGCCAGGGACGGAGACCCAGTACTTC. Translating it yields CSAGPGTETQYF.

This clonotype was recorded a few times. The V call is TRBV7-2, the J call TRBJ2-1; no reliable D call. V dropped 2 bases and J dropped 1 base, with 18 bases sitting between them. The CDR3 loop spans 18 amino acids. Germline CDR1 reads SGHTA; CDR2 reads FQGNSA. CDR3 in amino acids: CASSLFPRSLSSYNEQFF. The CDR3 DNA reads TGTGCCAGCAGCTTATTCCCCCGGTCCCTCTCTTCCTACAATGAGCAGTTCTTC.

This clonotype was found a few times. The genes are TRBV12-3 or TRBV12-4 and TRBJ1-3; possibly TRBD1 for D (5 bases). Trimming removed 3 bases at V and 2 bases at J, with 11 bases between. The CDR3 runs 15 residues. The CDR3 bases are TGTGCCAGCAGTTTCGAGGGGAAGGCTGGAAACACCATATATTTT. It yields the protein CASSFEGKAGNTIYF.

In its sample, this clonotype was seen a few times. J is TRBJ2-3 and V is TRBV5-1; possible D gene TRBD2, 6 bases. The V gene's germline CDR1 is SGHRS and CDR2 YFSETQ. V was clipped by 3 bases and J by 5 bases, with 13 bases between them. CDR3 length: 14 residues. This CDR3 is CASSSGLSIDTQYF. CDR3 nucleotides: TGCGCCAGCAGCTCGGGACTTAGTATAGATACGCAGTATTTT.

This clonotype was seen a single time. CDR3 sequence reads: CASSPSGVPENIQYF. The CDR3 DNA sequence: TGCGCCAGCAGCCCTAGTGGGGTGCCCGAAAACATTCAGTACTTC. The chain links TRBV5-1 to TRBJ2-4; no clear D gene. Germline CDR1 and CDR2: SGHRS and YFSETQ. CDR3 size: 15 residues. Deletions cut 4 bases from V and 5 bases from J, with 16 bases between.

The V and J genes are TRBV7-2 and TRBJ2-3; TRBD2 matches at 14 bases. The ends lost 3 bases at V and 6 bases at J; junction bases unmatched: 5. This CDR3 has 16 residues. Germline CDR1 is SGHTA and CDR2 is FQGNSA. The CDR3 sequence: CASSFGTSGRGDTQYF. The CDR3 nucleotides are TGTGCCAGCAGCTTTGGGACTAGCGGGAGAGGGGATACGCAGTATTTT.

The J gene is TRBJ1-4, the V gene TRBV4-1; the match to TRBD1 covers 10 bases. The CDR3 totals 17 residues. The V segment lost 2 bases and the J segment 4 bases; nucleotides outside the gene matches: 7. Germline CDR1 and CDR2: MGHRA and YSYEKL. As DNA, the CDR3 is TGCGCCAGCAGCCAACTTGGGACAGGGGCCAATAATGAAAAACTGTTTTTT. Translation gives CASSQLGTGANNEKLFF.

This chain links TRBV6-1 with TRBJ2-5; TRBD2 is a possible D gene (6 bases). The CDR3 consists of 16 residues. V lost 1 base to trimming and J lost 5 bases, with 17 bases between them. The germline gives CDR1 MNHNS, CDR2 SASEGT. CDR3 protein: CASSEDSWTTSETQYF. As DNA, the CDR3 is TGTGCCAGCAGTGAAGACAGTTGGACTACCAGCGAGACCCAGTACTTC.

V and J are TRBV5-1 and TRBJ2-2, with a tentative D call TRBD1 (5 bases). CDR3 length equals 16 residues. V lost 4 bases to trimming and J lost 6 bases, with 19 bases between them. Germline V gene sequence: CDR1 SGHRS, CDR2 YFSETQ. DNA for the CDR3: TGCGCCAGCAGCCCACTATACATGACAGACCCCGGGGAGCTGTTTTTT. Encoded protein: CASSPLYMTDPGELFF.

The V gene is TRBV12-5, the J gene TRBJ2-5; possible D gene TRBD2, 5 bases. The J call may be mistaken, given a closer DNA end match to TRBJ2-7. The germline CDR1 and CDR2 sequences are LGHNT and FRNRAP. This CDR3 has 14 amino acids. Written as DNA, the CDR3 is TGTGCTTCTGGTCAGAGGGCCAGCTCCTACGAGCAGTACTTC. Residues: CASGQRASSYEQYF.